The 19 T cell receptor beta chains in this list originate from one sample, sequenced in a study of T cell responses to AZD1222 COVID-19 vaccine. Assay used: immunoSEQ multiplex PCR; TCRdb lists only in-frame clones, some missing. The sample lists around 190,000 clones, roughly 92% seen once, with approximately 1.7% in the top ten. Here the sequenced sample was peripheral blood, taken 28 days after the second AZD1222 dose. The receptors stem from an adult who received the AZD1222 COVID-19 vaccine.

This chain links TRBV27 with TRBJ1-1; D remains unclear. The CDR3 runs 13 residues. Germline CDR1 reads MNHEY; CDR2 reads SMNVEV (reference sequence). The V end lost 5 bases, the J end lost 3 bases, and 10 bases lay between the germline ends. This CDR3 reads CASSLQRDTEAFF. CDR3 sequence (DNA): TGTGCCAGCAGTCTCCAGAGGGACACTGAAGCTTTCTTT.

This clone was seen a single time. The chain uses TRBV3-1 (or the pseudogene TRBV3-2) and TRBJ1-4; 10 positions match TRBD1. In germline, CDR1 is LGHDT, CDR2 YNNKEL (reference sequence). This CDR3 spans 19 amino acids. Losses at the gene ends were 3 bases for V and 8 bases for J; bases not matched to a gene: 18. The CDR3 sequence is CASSQGRWRQGAKTEKLFF. CDR3 DNA sequence: TGTGCCAGCAGCCAGGGTAGATGGCGACAGGGGGCGAAGACGGAAAAACTGTTTTTT.

This clone was detected only once. The genes are TRBV29-1 and TRBJ2-1; no definite D call. Germline values: CDR1 SQVTM, CDR2 ANQGSEA. Trimming cost V 5 bases and J 0 bases, with 8 bases left between them. The CDR3 is 13 amino acids. In DNA form, the CDR3 reads TGCAGCGTTACGGGCCGCTCCTACAATGAGCAGTTCTTC. It encodes CSVTGRSYNEQFF.

The chain recombines TRBV7-3 with TRBJ1-1, with D possibly TRBD1 on 5 matching bases. Germline V lookup: CDR1 SGHTA, CDR2 FQGTGA. V lost 10 bases, J lost 4 bases, and 22 bases lay in between. This CDR3 contains 15 residues. CDR3 nucleotides: TGTGCCATCCAGGACAAACCTATAGAGACCACTGAAGCTTTCTTT. The encoded protein is CAIQDKPIETTEAFF.

V gene TRBV18 combines with J gene TRBJ1-4; D gene uncertain. Between the trimmed V and J ends, which lost 1 base and 7 bases, there was a span of 13 bases. Germline CDR1 is KGHSH and CDR2 is LQKENI. The CDR3 runs to 15 residues. The CDR3 DNA reads as TGTGCCAGCTCACCACGCGGGGTGGAAGGTGAAAAACTGTTTTTT. Protein product: CASSPRGVEGEKLFF.

V usage is TRBV5-1 and J usage is TRBJ2-6; D is unresolved. Germline CDR1 reads SGHRS; CDR2 reads YFSETQ. The V and J ends lost 0 bases and 2 bases respectively, with 6 bases between them. This CDR3 spans 15 amino acids. In DNA form, the CDR3 reads TGCGCCAGCAGCTTGGAACAGACTGGGGCCAACGTCCTGACTTTC. It yields the protein CASSLEQTGANVLTF.

This clone was observed a single time. CDR3 sequence: CASSLGGRLGTEAFF. DNA of the CDR3: TGCGCCAGCAGCTTGGGGGGCAGGTTGGGCACTGAAGCTTTCTTT. The chain is built from TRBV5-1 and TRBJ1-1; D may be TRBD1 (5 bases). CDR1 is SGHRS, CDR2 YFSETQ, per germline. The V and J ends lost 0 bases and 4 bases respectively, with 13 bases between them. The CDR3 runs 15 residues.

There are a few counts of this clone. The chain recombines TRBV7-2 with TRBJ2-7; the D is unclear. The CDR3 extends over 15 amino acids. Deletions cut 5 bases from V and 3 bases from J, with 17 bases between. Looked up from germline, CDR1 is SGHTA and CDR2 is FQGNSA. The CDR3 sequence: CASSPLSIPGYEQYF. The CDR3 nucleotides read TGTGCCAGCAGCCCTCTATCCATACCGGGCTACGAGCAGTACTTC.

The chain uses TRBV6-5 and TRBJ1-1; D unclear. Between the trimmed V and J ends, which lost 6 bases and 1 base, there was a span of 3 bases. This CDR3 region has 11 residues. The germline gives CDR1 MNHEY, CDR2 SVGAGI. CDR3 amino acids: CASRTNTEAFF. The CDR3, as DNA: TGTGCCAGCAGGACGAACACTGAAGCTTTCTTT.

The chain couples TRBV19 to TRBJ1-4; D perhaps matches TRBD1 (6 bases). V gave up 0 bases and J gave up 0 bases, with 17 bases separating them. CDR3 length equals 19 residues. Germline V gene data show CDR1 as LNHDA and CDR2 as SQIVND (reference sequence). The CDR3 loop reads CASSIDNGQHFATNEKLFF. DNA of the CDR3: TGTGCCAGTAGTATAGATAACGGACAGCACTTTGCAACTAATGAAAAACTGTTTTTT.

V gene TRBV12-3 or TRBV12-4 combines with J gene TRBJ1-2, with D perhaps matching TRBD1 (5 bases). V gave up 6 bases and J gave up 3 bases, with 8 bases separating them. The CDR3 totals 12 residues. This CDR3 is CASRGPYYGYTF. CDR3 nucleotide sequence: TGTGCCAGCAGGGGACCCTACTATGGCTACACCTTC.

This chain joins TRBV2 and TRBJ1-2; D is unclear. Germline V gene lookup returns CDR1 SNHLY and CDR2 FYNNEI. The CDR3 contains 14 residues. Trimming took 3 bases from V and 0 from J, leaving 8 bases between them. The CDR3 region is CASSEVGTNYGYTF. The CDR3 bases are TGTGCCAGCAGTGAGGTCGGGACTAACTATGGCTACACCTTC.

This clone was picked up a small number of times. The genes are TRBV5-1 and TRBJ2-5, with TRBD1 as a possible D gene (6 bases). The CDR3 spans 14 residues. V gave up 2 bases and J gave up 1 base, with 9 bases separating them. Per the germline V gene, CDR1 is SGHRS and CDR2 is YFSETQ. Here the CDR3 DNA reads TGCGCCAGCAGCTTATGGACAGCCCAAGAGACCCAGTACTTC. Its translation is CASSLWTAQETQYF.

The chain employs TRBV3-1 (or the pseudogene TRBV3-2) and TRBJ1-5; D is uncertain. Trimming removed 5 bases at V and 7 bases at J, with 9 bases between. There are 12 residues in the CDR3. The V gene's germline CDR1 is LGHDT and CDR2 YNNKEL (reference sequence). Here the CDR3 DNA reads TGTGCCAGCAGCTACGGGTGGCAGCCCCAGCATTTT. Residues: CASSYGWQPQHF.

The chain couples TRBV10-1 to TRBJ1-3; no reliable D call. Trimming removed 4 bases from V and 4 bases from J, with 11 bases in between. The CDR3 consists of 14 residues. The germline gives CDR1 WNHNN, CDR2 SYGVQD (reference sequence). The CDR3 sequence: CASSGGGRGNTIYF. DNA of the CDR3: TGCGCCAGCAGTGGGGGAGGGAGGGGAAACACCATATATTTT.

The V gene is TRBV7-9, the J gene TRBJ1-4; 7 nucleotides line up with TRBD1. Germline CDR1 and CDR2: SEHNR and FQNEAQ (reference sequence). The V gene end was trimmed by 6 bases and the J gene end by 8 bases; junction bases not matched to a gene: 3. The CDR3 has 12 amino acids. The CDR3 here is CASSVGQEKLFF. The CDR3 nucleotides read TGTGCCAGCAGTGTGGGACAGGAAAAACTGTTTTTT.

The chain has TRBV27 and TRBJ2-6; possibly TRBD1 or TRBD2 for D (5 bases each). Trimming removed 7 bases at V and 2 bases at J, with 15 bases between. Germline CDR1 reads MNHEY; CDR2 reads SMNVEV (reference sequence). This CDR3 contains 16 residues. The CDR3 is CASTLTGTPGANVLTF. For the CDR3, the DNA is TGTGCCAGCACCCTAACGGGGACCCCTGGGGCCAACGTCCTGACTTTC.

The V and J genes are TRBV27 and TRBJ1-5; D remains ambiguous. V was cut by 5 bases and J by 3 bases, with 11 bases left in between. The V gene's germline CDR1 is MNHEY and CDR2 SMNVEV (reference sequence). CDR3 size: 14 residues. The CDR3 bases are TGTGCCAGCAGTCGCTCACGGGCCAATCAGCCCCAGCATTTT. It specifies CASSRSRANQPQHF.

The V and J genes are TRBV2 and TRBJ2-5, with D possibly TRBD1 on 5 matching bases. V lost 6 bases to trimming and J lost 1 base, with 15 bases between them. Per germline, CDR1 SNHLY and CDR2 FYNNEI. There are 15 residues in the CDR3. CDR3 sequence (DNA): TGTGCCAGCAGAGCAATGGACACAACCCAAGAGACCCAGTACTTC. It is translated as CASRAMDTTQETQYF.